These T cell receptor beta chains were read from a single sample in a study of blood T cells in healthy people across ages. TCRdb passed the 5' RACE reads through MiXCR, listing each CDR3 protein once. There are roughly 680,000 distinct CDR3 sequences in the sample; 49% occur only once, and roughly 30% lies in the top ten. The material sequenced was blood. These receptors originate from a woman in her sixties in good health. Each CDR3 is given with its conserved first and last residue. Each record gives: clone size, D gene, J gene, V gene, CDR3 protein, CDR3 DNA. The D gene is left open where the match is weak. Rows may omit the clone size; those that give it use once, few, many or a size class.

few . TRBJ1-5 TRBV7-2 CASSLVHYSNQPQHF TGTGCCAGCAGCTTAGTCCATTATAGCAATCAGCCCCAGCATTTT
. . TRBJ2-3 TRBV9 CASSDQRGTDTQYF TGTGCCAGCAGCGACCAAAGGGGGACAGATACGCAGTATTTT
few . TRBJ2-3 TRBV2 CANGQFTDTQYF TGTGCCAACGGACAGTTCACAGATACGCAGTATTTT
once . TRBJ2-7 TRBV6-1 CASSRRDRSSYNEQYF TGTGCCAGCAGCCGGAGAGACAGGAGCTCCTACAATGAGCAGTACTTC
. . TRBJ1-5 TRBV20-1 CSARGTRGANQPQHF TGCAGTGCTAGGGGGACGCGTGGGGCTAATCAGCCCCAGCATTTT
few . TRBJ2-7 TRBV20-1 CSATVASHEQYF TGCAGTGCTACTGTAGCATCCCACGAGCAGTACTTC
. . TRBJ2-1 TRBV9 CASSVVAYEQFF TGTGCCAGCAGCGTAGTTGCCTATGAGCAGTTCTTC
. TRBD1 TRBJ2-5 TRBV5-6 CASSLSGNRGQETQYF TGTGCCAGCAGCTTATCCGGAAACAGGGGCCAAGAGACCCAGTACTTC
. . TRBJ2-7 TRBV7-3 CASSLRADSEQYF TGTGCCAGCAGCTTAAGGGCCGACAGCGAGCAGTACTTC
. . TRBJ1-5 TRBV20-1 CSARVGKSNQPQHF TGCAGTGCTAGAGTGGGCAAGAGCAATCAGCCCCAGCATTTT
many TRBD1 TRBJ2-7 TRBV4-2 CASSQVGTGTYEQYF TGTGCCAGCAGCCAAGTCGGGACAGGGACCTACGAGCAGTACTTC
. TRBD2 TRBJ2-5 TRBV7-9 CASSPRGGPIEQYF TGTGCCAGCAGCCCTCGGGGAGGGCCGATTGAGCAGTACTTC
. . TRBJ2-7 TRBV7-3 CASSSSGEDYGQYF TGTGCCAGCAGCTCATCGGGGGAGGACTACGGGCAGTACTTC
. TRBD2 TRBJ2-4 TRBV20-1 CSATEREGFENIQYF TGCAGTGCTACCGAGCGGGAGGGCTTCGAAAACATTCAGTACTTC
. TRBD1 TRBJ1-6 TRBV7-2 CASSLRRGNSPLHF TGTGCCAGCAGCTTACGCAGGGGGAATTCACCCCTCCACTTT
. . TRBJ2-1 TRBV24-1 CATSDFGRDYNEQFF TGTGCCACCAGTGATTTCGGGCGGGACTACAATGAGCAGTTCTTC
. . TRBJ2-2 TRBV14 CASSQASANTGELFF TGTGCCAGCAGCCAGGCGAGCGCGAACACCGGGGAGCTGTTTTTT
few TRBD1 TRBJ2-1 TRBV20-1 CSATSVGQSYNEQFF TGCAGTGCTACCAGCGTGGGACAGTCCTACAATGAGCAGTTCTTC
. . TRBJ1-2 TRBV15 CATSRAGDYYGYTF TGTGCCACCAGCAGAGCGGGCGATTACTATGGCTACACCTTC
. . TRBJ2-1 TRBV20-1 CSARGRALTANNEQFF TGCAGTGCTAGAGGACGGGCCCTCACGGCCAACAATGAGCAGTTCTTC
few TRBD2 TRBJ2-1 TRBV29-1 CSVGELAGGLYNEQFF TGCAGCGTGGGGGAATTAGCGGGAGGATTGTACAATGAGCAGTTCTTC
. . TRBJ2-1 TRBV5-1 CASSIGSGGNEQFF TGCGCCAGCAGCATCGGGAGTGGCGGCAATGAGCAGTTCTTC
. . TRBJ2-1 TRBV6-1 CASSEARGFSYNEQFF TGTGCCAGCAGTGAAGCGCGGGGCTTTTCCTACAATGAGCAGTTCTTC
. . TRBJ1-1 TRBV15 CATSRDRAEEAFF TGTGCCACCAGCAGAGATCGTGCAGAGGAAGCTTTCTTT
. TRBD2 TRBJ2-7 TRBV7-6 CASSLGATTSGYEQYF TGTGCCAGCAGCTTAGGTGCTACGACTAGCGGCTACGAGCAGTACTTC
. . TRBJ2-6 TRBV15 CATSIRLNSGANVLTF TGTGCCACCAGCATCAGACTAAACTCTGGGGCCAACGTCCTGACTTTC
. . TRBJ1-4 TRBV30 CAWNSYNEKLFF TGTGCCTGGAACAGCTACAATGAAAAACTGTTTTTT
. TRBD1 TRBJ1-5 TRBV7-2 CASTLRRGNQPQHF TGTGCCAGCACATTACGCAGGGGGAATCAGCCCCAGCATTTT
few TRBD2 TRBJ2-3 TRBV7-2 CASSPRLAGATDTQYF TGTGCCAGCAGCCCCCGACTAGCGGGAGCGACAGATACGCAGTATTTT
. . TRBJ2-5 TRBV11-2 CASSLYPGGRETQYF TGTGCCAGCAGCTTATATCCAGGAGGGCGAGAGACCCAGTACTTC
. TRBD2 TRBJ2-1 TRBV11-2 CATAGASGNNEQFF TGTGCCACCGCGGGTGCTAGCGGTAACAATGAGCAGTTCTTC
. TRBD1 TRBJ2-3 TRBV20-1 CSALPQGAGDTQYF TGCAGTGCCCTACCCCAGGGGGCAGGAGATACGCAGTATTTT
few . TRBJ1-2 TRBV25-1 CASSEAGERNYGYTF TGTGCCAGCAGTGAGGCAGGGGAAAGGAACTATGGCTACACCTTC
. . TRBJ2-7 TRBV7-2 CASSSDRYAYEQYF TGTGCCAGCAGTTCCGACAGATATGCCTACGAGCAGTACTTC
few TRBD2 TRBJ2-5 TRBV20-1 CSAGTSLERRPQETQYF TGCAGTGCGGGGACTAGCTTAGAACGACGGCCTCAAGAGACCCAGTACTTC
once TRBD1 TRBJ2-7 TRBV10-3 CAISDLRTGIGLPYEQYF TGTGCCATCAGTGACTTAAGGACAGGTATTGGGTTGCCCTACGAGCAGTACTTC
. . TRBJ1-1 TRBV2 CASTYLPTRTEAFF TGTGCCAGCACCTACCTCCCCACGAGGACTGAAGCTTTCTTT
. . TRBJ2-5 TRBV2 CASSDKRRDGEQYF TGTGCCAGCAGTGATAAGAGGAGGGACGGGGAGCAGTACTTC
. TRBD2 TRBJ2-7 TRBV6-2/TRBV6-3 CASSYSPSGREYEQYF TGTGCCAGCAGTTACTCACCAAGCGGGAGGGAGTACGAGCAGTACTTC
. TRBD1 TRBJ1-2 TRBV27 CASSRIAGGDRGYTF TGTGCCAGCAGCCGCATCGCAGGGGGCGATCGTGGCTACACCTTC
few . TRBJ2-6 TRBV28 CASSSRRGSPGANVLTF TGTGCCAGCAGTTCTCGCCGGGGCTCTCCTGGGGCCAACGTCCTGACTTTC
. TRBD1 TRBJ2-1 TRBV20-1 CSARDRQGARHEQFF TGCAGTGCTAGAGATAGACAGGGGGCTAGGCATGAGCAGTTCTTC
few TRBD2 TRBJ2-7 TRBV10-3 CAISVGNSGVSEQYF TGTGCCATCAGTGTGGGGAACAGCGGGGTATCCGAGCAGTACTTC
few TRBD2 TRBJ2-7 TRBV12-3/TRBV12-4 CASSPRLAGIREQYF TGTGCCAGCAGTCCGAGACTAGCGGGAATCCGCGAGCAGTACTTC
. TRBD2 TRBJ2-3 TRBV3-1 CASNQGASGRDTRYF TGTGCCAGCAACCAAGGGGCGAGCGGGAGAGATACGCGGTATTTT
. . TRBJ1-5 TRBV21-1 CASRRGPQHF TGTGCCAGCAGGAGGGGTCCGCAGCATTTT
. . TRBJ1-2 TRBV18 CASSPPSLANYGYTF TGTGCCAGCTCACCCCCGTCGTTAGCTAACTATGGCTACACCTTC
. . TRBJ2-1 TRBV27 CASSAGPNYNEQFF TGTGCCAGCAGTGCGGGACCGAACTACAATGAGCAGTTCTTC
. . TRBJ2-1 TRBV25-1 CASSDYLGLKEETQFF TGTGCCAGCAGTGACTACCTGGGACTGAAAGAAGAGACCCAGTTCTTC
. TRBD1 TRBJ2-5 TRBV5-1 CASSSTSGTGVNEQYF TGCGCCAGCAGCTCAACCTCCGGGACAGGGGTCAATGAGCAGTACTTC
few . TRBJ1-4 TRBV7-2 CASSLESGTGRELFF TGTGCCAGCAGCTTAGAATCCGGGACCGGGCGAGAACTGTTTTTT
. . TRBJ2-3 TRBV28 CASQWTGTQAQYF TGTGCCAGCCAATGGACCGGGACTCAGGCGCAGTATTTT
. TRBD2 TRBJ2-7 TRBV20-1 CSARALTSGAYEQYF TGCAGTGCTAGAGCACTTACTAGCGGGGCCTACGAGCAGTACTTC
. . TRBJ2-3 TRBV5-1 CASSFERGTDTQYF TGCGCCAGCAGCTTTGAGCGGGGCACAGATACGCAGTATTTT